The 21 T cell receptor beta chains in this list originate from one sample, sequenced in a study of T cell responses to AZD1222 COVID-19 vaccine. The repertoire was sequenced with immunoSEQ multiplex PCR; TCRdb's copy has only in-frame clones and lacks some. The sample holds tens of thousands of clones, almost 80% seen once. Specimen: peripheral blood, collected on day 0 of AZD1222 vaccination. All receptors come from an adult in good health.

This rearrangement joins TRBV5-1 to TRBJ2-5; 7 bases align to TRBD2. Trimming removed 1 base from V and 2 bases from J; junction bases left unmatched: 2. The CDR3 runs to 14 residues. Germline CDR1 and CDR2: SGHRS and YFSETQ. The CDR3 loop is CASSLWGGQETQYF. CDR3 DNA: TGCGCCAGCAGCTTGTGGGGGGGTCAAGAGACCCAGTACTTC.

This chain connects TRBV5-1 to TRBJ2-1; D is ambiguous. Trimming pared 5 bases from V and 6 bases from J, leaving 15 bases between. Germline loops: CDR1 SGHRS, CDR2 YFSETQ. CDR3 length: 14 residues. The CDR3, as DNA: TGCGCCAGCAGTTGGACCCCCTCCCTCAATGAGCAGTTCTTC. Translation gives CASSWTPSLNEQFF.

This clone has only a few counts. The chain combines TRBV7-9 with TRBJ2-1; TRBD2 agrees at 9 bases. V gave up 1 base and J gave up 12 bases; unmatched junction bases: 7. In germline, CDR1 is SEHNR, CDR2 FQNEAQ (reference sequence). The CDR3 consists of 14 residues. The CDR3, as DNA: TGTGCCAGCAGCTTAGAAGGGGCGGGAGGGCCGCAGTTCTTC. It is translated as CASSLEGAGGPQFF.

This rearrangement joins TRBV21-1 to TRBJ2-7; the table's TRBD2 call for D was not verified on the DNA. TRBV21-1 is labeled a pseudogene. The CDR3 loop spans 14 amino acids. The CDR3 is CASEGGSNSYEQYF. CDR3 in DNA: TGTGCCAGCGAAGGTGGGAGTAACTCCTACGAGCAGTACTTC.

The chain carries TRBV15 and TRBJ2-7, with 12 bases matching TRBD2. J was trimmed by 3 bases and V by 8 bases; bases with no gene match: 14. The CDR3 spans 17 residues. The germline CDR1 and CDR2 sequences are LNHNV and YYDKDF (reference sequence). The chain's CDR3 is CATRLAGVHRGVYEQYF. CDR3 DNA sequence: TGTGCCACCCGACTAGCGGGAGTGCACAGGGGGGTCTACGAGCAGTACTTC.

The chain joins TRBV19 to TRBJ2-3; the match to TRBD2 covers 7 bases. Per the germline V gene, CDR1 is LNHDA and CDR2 is SQIVND (reference sequence). Trimming took 5 bases from V and 2 from J; bases not matched to a gene: 10. This CDR3 is built from 16 residues. As DNA, the CDR3 is TGTGCCAGTAGTCAGAGGCCTAGCGGATCCACAGATACGCAGTATTTT. Translated: CASSQRPSGSTDTQYF.

The chain is built from TRBV15 and TRBJ2-3; the D is unclear. The germline V and J ends were trimmed by 0 bases and 6 bases, with 7 bases remaining between them. This CDR3 spans 13 amino acids. The V gene's germline CDR1 is LNHNV and CDR2 YYDKDF (reference sequence). CDR3 DNA sequence: TGTGCCACCAGCAGAGATGGTCTGGATACGCAGTATTTT. Translated: CATSRDGLDTQYF.

This rearrangement joins TRBV9 to TRBJ1-5; D unclear. CDR1 and CDR2 (germline): SGDLS, YYNGEE. Trimming cost V 0 bases and J 7 bases, with 11 bases left between them. The CDR3 contains 14 residues. The CDR3 region is CASSVGPTGQPQHF. CDR3 DNA: TGTGCCAGCAGCGTAGGTCCGACCGGCCAGCCCCAGCATTTT.

This clone was seen a handful of times. The CDR3 sequence: CASNWLRTEAFF. CDR3 nucleotide sequence: TGTGCCAGCAACTGGCTCCGCACTGAAGCTTTCTTT. This rearrangement joins TRBV2 to TRBJ1-1; the D is unclear. Trimming left V 7 bases short and J 4 bases short, with 10 bases between. The CDR3 runs 12 residues. CDR1 and CDR2 from the germline V gene are SNHLY and FYNNEI.

This chain uses TRBV3-1 (or the pseudogene TRBV3-2) with TRBJ2-5; 7 nucleotides line up with TRBD2. CDR1 LGHDT and CDR2 YNNKEL come from the germline V gene (reference sequence). J gave up 2 bases and V 3 bases, and 12 bases lay outside the gene matches. This CDR3 is 17 amino acids long. This CDR3 reads CASSHTHSGYGQETQYF. DNA for the CDR3: TGTGCCAGCAGCCACACCCATAGCGGGTACGGACAAGAGACCCAGTACTTC.

The chain joins TRBV18 to TRBJ2-7; 13 bases agree with TRBD2. Per germline, CDR1 KGHSH and CDR2 LQKENI. Germline trimming cut 5 bases from V and 0 bases from J; bases unmatched to any gene: 7. The CDR3 runs to 17 residues. Here the CDR3 DNA reads TGTGCCAGCTCATCAACTAGCGGGAGGGTGAGCTCCTACGAGCAGTACTTC. It encodes CASSSTSGRVSSYEQYF.

Many counts were recorded for this clone. The chain links TRBV14 to TRBJ2-7, with 7 nucleotides matching TRBD1. Germline CDR1 and CDR2: SGHDN and FVKESK. This CDR3 has 14 residues. V trimming: 4 bases; J trimming: 3 bases; junction bases outside the gene matches: 6. The CDR3 loop reads CASSPRDRGYEQYF. The CDR3 nucleotides are TGTGCCAGCAGCCCCCGGGACAGAGGCTACGAGCAGTACTTC.

This rearrangement joins TRBV5-4 to TRBJ1-2; the match to TRBD1 covers 7 bases. The CDR3 loop spans 14 amino acids. CDR1 is SGHNT and CDR2 is YYREEE in the germline V gene (reference sequence). Germline trimming cut 3 bases from V and 3 bases from J; bases unmatched to any gene: 5. CDR3 nucleotide sequence: TGTGCCAGCAGCTCTACGCAGGGGGACTATGGCTACACCTTC. Translating gives CASSSTQGDYGYTF.

V and J are TRBV9 and TRBJ1-6; no firm D call. V lost 4 bases and J 0 bases, leaving 23 bases between the germline ends. Per the germline V gene, CDR1 is SGDLS and CDR2 is YYNGEE. The CDR3 loop spans 20 amino acids. CDR3 bases: TGTGCCAGCAGCCTAAGAGCCGGCTCCGGTGGAGACTCCTATAATTCACCCCTCCACTTT. It specifies CASSLRAGSGGDSYNSPLHF.

The gene calls are TRBV11-2 and TRBJ2-3; D is undetermined. V dropped 1 base and J dropped 0 bases, with 2 bases sitting between them. From germline, CDR1 is SGHAT and CDR2 FQNNGV. The CDR3 spans 13 residues. DNA for the CDR3: TGTGCCAGCAGCTTAGCTAGCACAGATACGCAGTATTTT. Residues: CASSLASTDTQYF.

This clone appeared once. The chain recombines TRBV4-1 with TRBJ1-4, with TRBD1 as a possible D gene (6 bases). Germline CDR1 and CDR2: MGHRA and YSYEKL. This CDR3 comprises 16 residues. Deletions cut 2 bases from V and 4 bases from J, with 14 bases between. The CDR3 coding sequence is TGCGCCAGCAGCCAACTAAACAGGGAAGTTAATGAAAAACTGTTTTTT. Its protein product is CASSQLNREVNEKLFF.

This chain's CDR3 is CASSEAAGGGYEQYF. The CDR3 bases are TGTGCCAGCAGTGAAGCCGCAGGGGGGGGTTACGAGCAGTACTTC. The chain links TRBV6-1 to TRBJ2-7, with D possibly being TRBD1 or TRBD2 (7 bases each). Looked up from germline, CDR1 is MNHNS and CDR2 is SASEGT. V was cut by 0 bases and J by 4 bases, with 13 bases left in between. This CDR3 is 15 amino acids long.

This clone was counted a single time. The V call is TRBV21-1, the J call TRBJ1-5; the tabulated D call, TRBD1, remains unverified against the DNA. TRBV21-1 is deemed a pseudogene. The CDR3 is made up of 16 amino acids. The CDR3 loop is CASSKWDNYSNQPQHF. CDR3 DNA sequence: TGTGCCAGCAGCAAATGGGACAACTATAGCAATCAGCCCCAGCATTTT.

Note on this clone: Germline is not matched at one junction end, which may reflect a read error. The CDR3 DNA is TGTGCCAGCAGTTACGACCGCAAACTTTTTTTT. The encoded protein is CASSYDRKLFF. This chain uses TRBV6-5 with TRBJ1-4; D is unresolved. The CDR3 is 11 residues long. Germline CDR1 reads MNHEY; CDR2 reads SVGAGI.

This sequence joins TRBV30 and TRBJ1-5; the match to TRBD1 covers 9 bases. From germline, CDR1 is GTSNPN and CDR2 SVGIG (reference sequence). The CDR3 sequence is 13 residues long. Trimming at V came to 4 bases and at J to 7 bases, leaving 5 bases not matched to a gene. CDR3 sequence reads: CAWTGTGRQPQHF. The CDR3 DNA sequence: TGTGCCTGGACCGGGACAGGGAGGCAGCCCCAGCATTTT.

About this clone: One end of the junction does not line up with germline, which may come from a read error. The chain links TRBV11-2 to TRBJ2-1, with 8 bases matching TRBD2. The germline V gene encodes CDR1 SGHAT and CDR2 FQNNGV. The CDR3 loop spans 16 amino acids. CDR3 residues: CASTLTMAGGNNEQFF. The CDR3 DNA is TGTGCCAGCACCTTAACAATGGCGGGAGGCAACAATGAGCAGTTCTTC.